Listed here are 22 T cell receptor beta chains from one sample, sequenced in a study of post-analysis software for immune sequencing data. Overall study results and limits: In patients, TRBV5-6, TRBV5-1 and TRBV20-1 belonged to roughly five TRBV segments found more frequently than in controls.

These TCRs' antigens remain unknown. Unique molecular identifiers had been added to the TCR beta cDNA libraries. TCRdb processed the PCR reads anew with MiXCR; each CDR3 protein has one entry. The table has hundreds of thousands of distinct CDR3 sequences, less than 35% seen once. The source material was blood. These receptors originate from a girl aged 10-17 years with multiple sclerosis.

This clonotype was recorded at least ten times. The chain combines TRBV6-2 or TRBV6-3 with TRBJ2-1; no firm D call. Trimming pared 3 bases from V and 1 base from J, leaving 7 bases between. This CDR3 is 14 amino acids long. Germline values: CDR1 MNHEY, CDR2 SVGEGT. The CDR3 region is CASSYGLSYNEQFF. The CDR3, as DNA: TGTGCCAGCAGTTATGGGCTATCCTACAATGAGCAGTTCTTC.

This clonotype was seen more than once but under ten times. This chain links TRBV11-2 with TRBJ2-2; D is ambiguous. Germline values: CDR1 SGHAT, CDR2 FQNNGV. This CDR3 contains 15 residues. Trimming removed 5 bases from V and 4 bases from J, with 14 bases in between. The CDR3 sequence is CASSPVVVTTGELFF. As DNA, the CDR3 is TGTGCCAGCAGCCCGGTGGTGGTTACCACCGGGGAGCTGTTTTTT.

The chain has TRBV7-2 and TRBJ2-3; 10 nucleotides agree with TRBD2. Per germline, CDR1 SGHTA and CDR2 FQGNSA. The V and J ends lost 5 bases and 1 base, in that order; junction bases with no gene match: 9. This CDR3 has 17 residues. The CDR3 is CASSRLAGRGGTDTQYF. The CDR3 bases are TGTGCCAGCAGCCGACTAGCGGGTCGCGGGGGCACAGATACGCAGTATTTT.

The table lists this clonotype with a few counts. This chain joins TRBV20-1 and TRBJ2-6, with 10 nucleotides matching TRBD2. CDR3 size: 17 residues. Per germline, CDR1 DFQATT and CDR2 SNEGSKA (reference sequence). Trimming removed 3 bases from V and 1 base from J; junction bases left unmatched: 6. The CDR3 is CSARRAGGPSGANVLTF. The CDR3 DNA is TGCAGTGCTAGGAGAGCGGGAGGGCCTTCTGGGGCCAACGTCCTGACTTTC.

This clonotype appeared a few times. CDR3 sequence: CASSESGGGAKQYF. CDR3 DNA: TGTGCCAGCAGTGAATCAGGAGGGGGCGCCAAGCAGTACTTC. The chain employs TRBV6-1 and TRBJ2-7; a weak D match, TRBD1 (7 bases). The CDR3 is 14 amino acids. Germline V gives CDR1 MNHNS, CDR2 SASEGT. V lost 2 bases, J lost 8 bases, and 16 bases lay in between.

This clonotype was observed a handful of times. This chain uses TRBV7-8 with TRBJ2-5; 7 nucleotides line up with TRBD1. CDR3 length: 15 amino acids. V gave up 6 bases and J gave up 1 base; unmatched junction bases: 8. Per germline, CDR1 SGHVS and CDR2 FQNEAQ. CDR3 in amino acids: CASRTGTVGQETQYF. CDR3 DNA: TGTGCCAGCAGGACAGGGACAGTCGGCCAAGAGACCCAGTACTTC.

This sequence joins TRBV7-6 and TRBJ2-5; 7 positions match TRBD1. The CDR3 sequence is 16 residues long. CDR1 and CDR2 (germline): SGHVS, FNYEAQ. With V trimmed by 2 bases and J by 4 bases, 10 bases remained unmatched. CDR3 sequence (DNA): TGTGCCAGCAGCTTATATGGGACAGCCCCTGTAGAGACCCAGTACTTC. Its translation: CASSLYGTAPVETQYF. Together with reference TRBV7-6 and TRBJ2-5, the CDR3 gives the full variable domain: GAGVSQSPRYKVTKRGQDVALRCDPISGHVSLYWYRQALGQGPEFLTYFNYEAQQDKSGLPNDRFSAERPEGSISTLTIQRTEQRDSAMYRCASSLYGTAPVETQYFGPGTRLLVL.

This CDR3 is CSVAGNTGELFF. The CDR3 DNA sequence: TGCAGCGTTGCGGGGAACACCGGGGAGCTGTTTTTT. The V call is TRBV29-1, the J call TRBJ2-2, with D unresolved. The CDR3 runs to 12 residues. CDR1 and CDR2 (germline): SQVTM, ANQGSEA. V was trimmed by 4 bases and J by 1 base, leaving 4 bases between them.

The chain combines TRBV7-2 with TRBJ2-7; 7 bases align to TRBD2. CDR3 length: 18 amino acids. From germline, CDR1 is SGHTA and CDR2 FQGNSA. V shed 1 base and J 2 bases; nucleotides not matched to a gene: 14. CDR3 bases: TGTGCCAGCAGCTTAGAAGGGAGAGGGAGGGCCGGTACCTACGAGCAGTACTTC. This codes for CASSLEGRGRAGTYEQYF.

The chain employs TRBV28 and TRBJ2-1; D is possibly TRBD1 or TRBD2 (5 bases each). V gave up 2 bases and J gave up 8 bases, with 22 bases separating them. This CDR3 spans 17 amino acids. Germline-derived CDR1 and CDR2 are MDHEN and SYDVKM. The CDR3 protein is CASSLRPRGATNDEQFF. The DNA of the CDR3 is TGTGCCAGCAGTTTACGCCCCCGGGGCGCGACCAACGATGAGCAGTTCTTC.

The chain combines TRBV2 with TRBJ1-4; D gene ambiguous. Germline V gives CDR1 SNHLY, CDR2 FYNNEI. Trimming removed 3 bases at V and 2 bases at J, with 7 bases between. CDR3 length: 14 residues. CDR3 nucleotide sequence: TGTGCCAGCAGTGACGGGTGGACTAATGAAAAACTGTTTTTT. Translation gives CASSDGWTNEKLFF.

The rearrangement links TRBV29-1 to TRBJ2-1; possibly TRBD2 for D (6 bases). V lost 5 bases to trimming and J lost 4 bases, with 12 bases between them. The germline V gene encodes CDR1 SQVTM and CDR2 ANQGSEA. The CDR3 spans 13 residues. CDR3 residues: CSVHGRGYNEQFF. CDR3 bases: TGCAGCGTTCACGGGAGAGGTTACAATGAGCAGTTCTTC.

This clonotype came up a few times. The chain links TRBV5-1 to TRBJ1-1; 7 bases match TRBD1. CDR1 and CDR2 from the germline V gene are SGHRS and YFSETQ. V shed 8 bases, J shed 2 bases, and the junction held 6 bases outside the gene matches. The CDR3 has 13 amino acids. CDR3 protein: CASKGQRNTEAFF. The CDR3 region has the DNA TGCGCCAGTAAGGGACAGAGAAACACTGAAGCTTTCTTT.

The chain employs TRBV7-2 and TRBJ2-7, with D uncertain. V was trimmed by 5 bases and J by 3 bases, leaving 17 bases between them. Germline V gene sequence: CDR1 SGHTA, CDR2 FQGNSA. This CDR3 spans 15 amino acids. The CDR3 loop is CASSRGGSVNYEQYF. In DNA, the CDR3 is TGTGCCAGCAGCCGCGGCGGAAGCGTGAACTACGAGCAGTACTTC.

This clonotype was seen only a few times. V is TRBV5-1 and J is TRBJ1-2, with D tentatively TRBD1 (5 bases). Germline V gives CDR1 SGHRS, CDR2 YFSETQ. The CDR3 extends over 13 amino acids. V was shortened by 4 bases and J by 7 bases, with 14 bases between the two germline ends. The CDR3 is CASSVQGRGGYTF. CDR3 bases: TGCGCCAGCAGCGTGCAGGGTCGGGGTGGCTACACCTTC.

This rearrangement joins TRBV25-1 to TRBJ2-3; the match to TRBD2 covers 10 bases. CDR3 length equals 13 residues. With V trimmed by 8 bases and J by 4 bases, 3 bases remained unmatched. Germline V gene lookup returns CDR1 MGHDK and CDR2 SYGVNS. The CDR3 DNA is TGTGCCAGCCAACTAGCGGGATCAGATACGCAGTATTTT. It is translated as CASQLAGSDTQYF.

In regard to this clonotype: Mismatch with germline at one junction end may stem from a read error. The CDR3 coding sequence is TGTGCCAGCTGTTTGGAGACAGATAACTATGGCTACACCTTC. It is translated as CASCLETDNYGYTF. The rearrangement links TRBV28 to TRBJ1-2, with a tentative D call TRBD1 (5 bases). Germline V gene lookup returns CDR1 MDHEN and CDR2 SYDVKM. There are 14 residues in the CDR3.

This rearrangement joins TRBV7-9 to TRBJ2-2; D possibly matches TRBD1 or TRBD2 (5 bases each). In germline, CDR1 is SEHNR, CDR2 FQNEAQ (reference sequence). The length of the CDR3 is 16 residues. Trimming cost V 4 bases and J 1 base, with 13 bases left between them. Here the CDR3 DNA reads TGTGCCAGCAGCTCCCGAGGGACGTTGAACACCGGGGAGCTGTTTTTT. Translating it yields CASSSRGTLNTGELFF.

The chain is built from TRBV7-2 and TRBJ2-1; 9 bases match TRBD2. The J call may be mistaken, given a closer DNA end match to TRBJ2-7. CDR1 is SGHTA, CDR2 FQGNSA, per germline. The CDR3 extends over 16 amino acids. CDR3 amino acids: CASSQGPTSGYNEQYF. In nucleotides, the CDR3 is TGTGCCAGCAGCCAAGGTCCGACTAGCGGCTACAATGAGCAGTACTTC.

In its sample, this clonotype was seen a few times. The chain recombines TRBV7-2 with TRBJ2-4, with 9 nucleotides matching TRBD2. V was clipped by 3 bases and J by 4 bases; unmatched bases: 10. This CDR3 contains 17 residues. The V gene's germline CDR1 is SGHTA and CDR2 FQGNSA. The CDR3 DNA follows: TGTGCCAGCAGCTTGGGGGGGCTAGCGGGGTCAAAAAACATTCAGTACTTC. As protein: CASSLGGLAGSKNIQYF.

The table lists this clonotype with a few counts. The chain is built from TRBV7-9 and TRBJ2-1; 7 nucleotides match TRBD1. Losses at the gene ends were 3 bases for V and 14 bases for J; bases not matched to a gene: 10. CDR3 length equals 13 residues. Germline V gives CDR1 SEHNR, CDR2 FQNEAQ (reference sequence). This chain's CDR3 is CASSLGRDRKEFF. CDR3 in DNA: TGTGCCAGCAGCTTGGGCCGGGACAGAAAAGAGTTCTTC.

The table lists this clonotype with a few counts. The gene calls are TRBV9 and TRBJ1-6; 7 bases map to TRBD1. The junction had 4 bases not matched to a gene; V was cut back by 3 bases and J by 4 bases. The CDR3 has 15 amino acids. CDR1 and CDR2 from the germline V gene are SGDLS and YYNGEE. DNA for the CDR3: TGTGCCAGCAGCGGACCGACAGGGTATAATTCACCCCTCCACTTT. As protein: CASSGPTGYNSPLHF.